This T cell receptor beta chain was documented in a study of OX40 agonist ivuxolimab in advanced cancers. Study details: Age averaged about 66 years (range about 20 to 80), and 82.7% were male. The study, taken as a whole, reports: Researchers did not determine the expanded peripheral T cells' antigen specificity.

This clone has a single count. Its antigen is currently unknown. People who had autoimmune disease history or systemic immunosuppression were excluded. Blood draws occurred at baseline, cycle 4 day 1, and cycle 7 day 1. The data were produced by immunoSEQ multiplex PCR, yet TCRdb's version contains in-frame clones alone and is incomplete. The sample consists of roughly 76,000 clones, roughly 85% of them appearing once. This TCR was recovered from an adult with an advanced solid tumor such as melanoma, head and neck, liver or kidney cancer. The sample was CD4+ or CD8+ T cells sorted from blood, taken in a trial of the OX40 agonist ivuxolimab.

The CDR3 protein is CASSVSGADHEQFF. CDR3 in DNA: TGTGCCAGCAGCGTTTCGGGGGCCGACCATGAGCAGTTCTTC. The chain carries TRBV9 and TRBJ2-1, with D perhaps given as TRBD1 or TRBD2 (6 bases each). CDR1 is SGDLS, CDR2 YYNGEE, per germline. Trimming removed 2 bases at V and 8 bases at J, with 14 bases between. The CDR3 contains 14 residues.